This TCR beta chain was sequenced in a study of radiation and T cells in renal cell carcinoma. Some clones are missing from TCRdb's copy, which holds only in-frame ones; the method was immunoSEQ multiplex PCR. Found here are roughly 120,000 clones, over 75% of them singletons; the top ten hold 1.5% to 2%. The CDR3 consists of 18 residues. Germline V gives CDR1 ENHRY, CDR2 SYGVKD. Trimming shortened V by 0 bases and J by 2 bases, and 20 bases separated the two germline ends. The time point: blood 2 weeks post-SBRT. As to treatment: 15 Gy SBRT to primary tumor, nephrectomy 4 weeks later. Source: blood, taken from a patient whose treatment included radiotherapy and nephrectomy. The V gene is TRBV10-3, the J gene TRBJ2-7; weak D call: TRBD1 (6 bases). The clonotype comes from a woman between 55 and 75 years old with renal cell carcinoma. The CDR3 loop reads CAISESYLLPRQAYEQYF. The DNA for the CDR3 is TGTGCCATCAGTGAGTCGTACCTCCTCCCAAGACAGGCCTACGAGCAGTACTTC.